The 25 T cell receptor beta chains below all came from one sample that was sequenced in a study of OX40 agonist ivuxolimab in advanced cancers. TCRdb keeps only in-frame clones here, not all; method: immunoSEQ multiplex PCR. The sample contains roughly 56,000 clones, about 82% of which appear only once. The sequencing here drew on CD4+ or CD8+ T cells sorted from blood, taken in a trial of the OX40 agonist ivuxolimab. These receptors came from an adult with an advanced solid tumor such as melanoma, head and neck, liver or kidney cancer.

This rearrangement joins TRBV11-3 to TRBJ1-4, with a tentative D call TRBD1 (6 bases). The CDR3 sequence is 14 residues long. Germline lookup yields CDR1 SGHNT and CDR2 YENEEA. The V end was cut by 1 base, the J end by 8 bases, with 11 bases between. The DNA of the CDR3 is TGTGCCAGCAGCTTAGTGACAGGAGGCGAAAAACTGTTTTTT. Protein: CASSLVTGGEKLFF. The entire variable domain, with the rest obtained from reference TRBV11-3 and TRBJ1-4, is as follows: EAGVVQSPRYKIIEKKQPVAFWCNPISGHNTLYWYLQNLGQGPELLIRYENEEAVDDSQLPKDRFSAERLKGVDSTLKIQPAELGDSAVYLCASSLVTGGEKLFFGSGTQLSVL.

This clone was seen only once. The chain is built from TRBV6-5 and TRBJ2-7; 7 bases are a match to TRBD1. This CDR3 region has 15 residues. V shed 7 bases, J shed 2 bases, and the junction held 11 bases outside the gene matches. Germline V CDR1 and CDR2: MNHEY, SVGAGI. In DNA form, the CDR3 reads TGTGCCAGCATTAAAGGTGGCAGGGGGACCTACGAGCAGTACTTC. This codes for CASIKGGRGTYEQYF.

The V call is TRBV19, the J call TRBJ1-2, with D possibly TRBD1 on 6 matching bases. The length of the CDR3 is 12 residues. V dropped 0 bases and J dropped 8 bases, with 7 bases sitting between them. Germline lookup yields CDR1 LNHDA and CDR2 SQIVND (reference sequence). The CDR3 DNA is TGTGCCAGTAGTATAGAACAGGGCGGCTACACCTTC. Translated: CASSIEQGGYTF.

In its sample, this clone was seen once. This chain links TRBV29-1 with TRBJ1-1; D gene uncertain. The CDR3 length is 13 residues. Looked up from germline, CDR1 is SQVTM and CDR2 is ANQGSEA. Trimming removed 1 base at V and 3 bases at J, with 9 bases between. The CDR3 is CSVEGRMDTEAFF. In DNA form, the CDR3 reads TGCAGCGTTGAAGGCAGAATGGACACTGAAGCTTTCTTT.

The rearrangement links TRBV9 to TRBJ2-1; perhaps D is TRBD1 or TRBD2 (6 bases each). The V end was cut by 4 bases, the J end by 2 bases, with 7 bases between. The CDR3 is made up of 13 amino acids. The germline V gene has CDR1 SGDLS and CDR2 YYNGEE. CDR3 amino acids: CASSRGAYNEQFF. The CDR3 DNA reads TGTGCCAGCAGCAGGGGGGCCTACAATGAGCAGTTCTTC.

This chain links TRBV6-5 with TRBJ1-1, with D unresolved. V was clipped by 6 bases and J by 1 base, with 15 bases between them. Germline CDR1 is MNHEY and CDR2 is SVGAGI. CDR3 length equals 15 residues. CDR3 region: CASRGLRAGNTEAFF. CDR3 nucleotides: TGTGCCAGCAGGGGGTTGAGGGCCGGGAACACTGAAGCTTTCTTT.

CDR3 in DNA: TGTGCCAGCAGCTTACCCAACGAGCTCAGGGGCTTTGAAGCTTTCTTT. Amino acids: CASSLPNELRGFEAFF. V is TRBV7-9 and J is TRBJ1-1; maybe TRBD1 (6 bases). Deletions cut 2 bases from V and 7 bases from J, with 20 bases between. The V gene's germline CDR1 is SEHNR and CDR2 FQNEAQ (reference sequence). The CDR3 sequence is 16 residues long. The variable domain in full, with the rest retrieved from reference TRBV7-9 and TRBJ1-1, is DTGVSQNPRHKITKRGQNVTFRCDPISEHNRLYWYRQTLGQGPEFLTYFQNEAQLEKSRLLSDRFSAERPKGSFSTLEIQRTEQGDSAMYLCASSLPNELRGFEAFFGQGTRLTVV.

This chain joins TRBV18 and TRBJ1-1, with 10 bases lining up with TRBD1. There are 14 residues in the CDR3. Trimming at V came to 8 bases and at J to 3 bases, leaving 6 bases not matched to a gene. Germline CDR1 is KGHSH and CDR2 is LQKENI. CDR3 sequence reads: CASLRQGADTEAFF. CDR3 in DNA: TGTGCCAGCCTCCGACAGGGGGCGGACACTGAAGCTTTCTTT.

The DNA of the CDR3 is TGTGCCAGCAGCCTACTGGGGGGTCTGGGGTACTTC. Its translation: CASSLLGGLGYF. The chain couples TRBV7-2 to TRBJ2-7, with D possibly matching TRBD2 (6 bases). Germline-derived CDR1 and CDR2 are SGHTA and FQGNSA. V was cut by 5 bases and J by 12 bases, with 17 bases left in between. This CDR3 is built from 12 residues.

This chain connects TRBV10-3 to TRBJ1-3; TRBD1 agrees at 7 bases. Per germline, CDR1 ENHRY and CDR2 SYGVKD. Trimming removed 6 bases from V and 1 base from J; junction bases left unmatched: 6. This CDR3 has 15 amino acids. CDR3 nucleotide sequence: TGTGCCATCAGGGATTCAGGGGGATCTGGAAACACCATATATTTT. Protein product: CAIRDSGGSGNTIYF.

This chain links TRBV2 with TRBJ2-5; 7 nucleotides line up with TRBD2. Germline V gives CDR1 SNHLY, CDR2 FYNNEI. V trimming: 7 bases; J trimming: 3 bases; junction bases outside the gene matches: 5. This CDR3 contains 13 residues. Here the CDR3 DNA reads TGTGCCAGCAACGGGGGGAGTGAAGAGACCCAGTACTTC. Amino acids: CASNGGSEETQYF.

CDR3 residues: CASSHSGTEAFF. CDR3 DNA: TGTGCCAGCAGCCATTCGGGCACTGAAGCTTTCTTT. The gene calls are TRBV9 and TRBJ1-1; D unresolved. There are 12 residues in the CDR3. V gave up 4 bases and J gave up 4 bases, with 8 bases separating them. Germline V lookup: CDR1 SGDLS, CDR2 YYNGEE.

The chain employs TRBV27 and TRBJ2-7, with D possibly TRBD2 on 6 matching bases. CDR3 size: 18 residues. Trimming removed 10 bases from V and 2 bases from J, with 30 bases in between. In germline, CDR1 is MNHEY, CDR2 SMNVEV (reference sequence). The CDR3 here is CATTRPGDWVGFPYEQYF. The CDR3, as DNA: TGTGCCACCACAAGACCGGGGGATTGGGTTGGGTTTCCCTACGAGCAGTACTTC.

This chain links TRBV10-3 with TRBJ1-2; D is possibly TRBD1 (5 bases). Germline CDR1 ENHRY, CDR2 SYGVKD. The length of the CDR3 is 14 residues. V gave up 6 bases and J gave up 0 bases, with 11 bases separating them. This CDR3 is CAIRGAGANYGYTF. Written as DNA, the CDR3 is TGTGCCATCAGGGGCGCGGGGGCTAACTATGGCTACACCTTC.

The chain combines TRBV5-1 with TRBJ1-1; TRBD1 agrees at 10 bases. This CDR3 region has 15 residues. CDR1 is SGHRS, CDR2 YFSETQ, per germline. Unmatched junction bases numbered 10, after V lost 6 bases and J lost 5 bases. The CDR3 region is CASTATGGAKTEAFF. In nucleotides, the CDR3 is TGCGCCAGCACGGCGACAGGGGGCGCGAAAACTGAAGCTTTCTTT. Combining the CDR3 with reference TRBV5-1 and TRBJ1-1 gives the whole variable domain KAGVTQTPRYLIKTRGQQVTLSCSPISGHRSVSWYQQTPGQGLQFLFEYFSETQRNKGNFPGRFSGRQFSNSRSEMNVSTLELGDSALYLCASTATGGAKTEAFFGQGTRLTVV.

The J gene is TRBJ2-1, the V gene TRBV19; no firm D call. Germline V lookup: CDR1 LNHDA, CDR2 SQIVND (reference sequence). The CDR3 has 15 amino acids. V dropped 3 bases and J dropped 0 bases, with 9 bases sitting between them. DNA for the CDR3: TGTGCCAGTAGTATTGAGGAAAGCTCCTACAATGAGCAGTTCTTC. Residues: CASSIEESSYNEQFF.

CDR3 amino acids: CATQGTKFSGELFF. The CDR3, as DNA: TGTGCCACTCAAGGGACTAAGTTTTCCGGGGAGCTGTTTTTT. The V and J genes are TRBV19 and TRBJ2-2, with TRBD2 matching 7 bases. After removal of 10 bases from V and 6 bases from J, the junction contained 11 bases not matched to a gene. The V gene's germline CDR1 is LNHDA and CDR2 SQIVND (reference sequence). The CDR3 loop spans 14 amino acids.

The chain has TRBV19 and TRBJ2-5; D perhaps matches TRBD2 (5 bases). CDR1 and CDR2 (germline): LNHDA, SQIVND (reference sequence). Deletions cut 3 bases from V and 5 bases from J, with 22 bases between. This CDR3 has 17 residues. DNA for the CDR3: TGTGCCAGTAGTATCTATCCCGTCCTAGCCGGCAGGGAGACCCAGTACTTC. Translated, it gives CASSIYPVLAGRETQYF.

The rearrangement joins TRBV5-4 to TRBJ2-3; D is unclear. The length of the CDR3 is 11 residues. The V gene's germline CDR1 is SGHNT and CDR2 YYREEE (reference sequence). Trimming shortened V by 5 bases and J by 2 bases, and 3 bases separated the two germline ends. The CDR3 reads CASRTTDTQYF. In DNA form, the CDR3 reads TGTGCCAGCAGGACCACAGATACGCAGTATTTT. Supplemented by reference TRBV5-4 and TRBJ2-3, the full variable domain reads ETGVTQSPTHLIKTRGQQVTLRCSSQSGHNTVSWYQQALGQGPQFIFQYYREEENGRGNFPPRFSGLQFPNYSSELNVNALELDDSALYLCASRTTDTQYFGPGTRLTVL.

V and J are TRBV7-8 and TRBJ2-5; 14 nucleotides line up with TRBD2. Germline V gene lookup returns CDR1 SGHVS and CDR2 FQNEAQ. This CDR3 is 16 amino acids long. Unmatched junction bases numbered 6, after V lost 5 bases and J lost 4 bases. The CDR3 spells CASSPTSGGDGETQYF. As DNA, the CDR3 is TGTGCCAGCAGCCCGACTAGCGGGGGGGATGGAGAGACCCAGTACTTC.

V usage is TRBV7-2 and J usage is TRBJ2-3; D gene ambiguous. V lost 2 bases and J lost 5, with 8 bases in between. Germline CDR1 is SGHTA and CDR2 is FQGNSA. CDR3 length: 13 amino acids. Written as DNA, the CDR3 is TGTGCCAGCAGCTTAAGTAGGGTAGATACGCAGTATTTT. Translating gives CASSLSRVDTQYF. Combining the CDR3 with reference TRBV7-2 and TRBJ2-3 gives the whole variable domain GAGVSQSPSNKVTEKGKDVELRCDPISGHTALYWYRQSLGQGLEFLIYFQGNSAPDKSGLPSDRFSAERTGGSVSTLTIQRTQQEDSAVYLCASSLSRVDTQYFGPGTRLTVL.

The DNA of the CDR3 is TGCAGCGTATACAGGGAGATCACTGAAGCTTTCTTT. Translation: CSVYREITEAFF. The rearrangement joins TRBV29-1 to TRBJ1-1, with D perhaps matching TRBD1 (6 bases). Germline-derived CDR1 and CDR2 are SQVTM and ANQGSEA. The CDR3 is made up of 12 amino acids. V lost 6 bases, J lost 4 bases, and 12 bases lay in between.

The chain has TRBV28 and TRBJ2-6; possible D gene TRBD1, 6 bases. CDR1 is MDHEN, CDR2 SYDVKM, per germline. Trimming pared 7 bases from V and 0 bases from J, leaving 28 bases between. The CDR3 is 21 residues long. The CDR3 loop reads CASKARAGARRPSSGANVLTF. CDR3 nucleotides: TGTGCCAGCAAGGCGAGAGCAGGGGCGCGCCGTCCATCCTCTGGGGCCAACGTCCTGACTTTC.

This clone was recorded once. J is TRBJ2-5 and V is TRBV11-3; D is uncertain. This CDR3 contains 14 residues. The V gene's germline CDR1 is SGHNT and CDR2 YENEEA. V gave up 1 base and J gave up 1 base, with 7 bases separating them. CDR3 sequence reads: CASSLGPAQETQYF. The CDR3 DNA reads as TGTGCCAGCAGCTTAGGGCCAGCCCAAGAGACCCAGTACTTC.

The chain is built from TRBV2 and TRBJ2-3; TRBD2 matches at 12 bases. Germline trimming cut 6 bases from V and 11 bases from J; bases unmatched to any gene: 9. CDR3 size: 14 residues. In germline, CDR1 is SNHLY, CDR2 FYNNEI. The DNA for the CDR3 is TGTGCCAGCAGAATCCTAGCGGGGGGGGCCGGGCAGTATTTT. Protein sequence: CASRILAGGAGQYF. The full variable domain, rest sourced from reference TRBV2 and TRBJ2-3, is EPEVTQTPSHQVTQMGQEVILRCVPISNHLYFYWYRQILGQKVEFLVSFYNNEISEKSEIFDDQFSVERPDGSNFTLKIRSTKLEDSAMYFCASRILAGGAGQYFGPGTRLTVL.